These 14 T cell receptor beta chains came from one sample sequenced in a study of blood T cell repertoires in COVID-19. TCRdb's copy holds only in-frame clones and misses some; the assay was immunoSEQ multiplex PCR. Among approximately 210,000 clones listed, roughly 90% were seen once. Sequenced input: peripheral blood. The receptors here all came from a woman aged 40 to 50 who had recovered from COVID-19.

The chain joins TRBV28 to TRBJ1-1, with D possibly TRBD1 on 6 matching bases. The CDR3 length is 14 residues. In germline, CDR1 is MDHEN, CDR2 SYDVKM. Trimming removed 8 bases at V and 4 bases at J, with 17 bases between. CDR3 region: CASLTGHRSTEAFF. CDR3 bases: TGTGCCAGCCTAACGGGACACAGAAGCACTGAAGCTTTCTTT.

The CDR3 reads CASSLGGRALDTQYF. The CDR3 coding sequence is TGTGCCAGCAGCTTAGGCGGGAGGGCCCTAGATACGCAGTATTTT. This rearrangement joins TRBV11-2 to TRBJ2-3, with 9 bases matching TRBD2. Germline V gene data show CDR1 as SGHAT and CDR2 as FQNNGV. CDR3 length: 15 amino acids. With 1 base clipped from V and 5 bases from J, the junction kept 4 bases outside the gene matches.

The chain combines TRBV6-5 with TRBJ1-2; 7 bases are a match to TRBD1. The V gene end was trimmed by 4 bases and the J gene end by 2 bases; junction bases not matched to a gene: 7. This CDR3 comprises 15 residues. The germline gives CDR1 MNHEY, CDR2 SVGAGI. The CDR3 sequence: CASSLGQTINYGYTF. DNA of the CDR3: TGTGCCAGCAGTTTGGGACAGACTATAAACTATGGCTACACCTTC.

The genes are TRBV5-1 and TRBJ2-1, with TRBD1 as a possible D gene (6 bases). The V end lost 0 bases, the J end lost 8 bases, and 24 bases lay between the germline ends. This CDR3 has 18 residues. Germline values: CDR1 SGHRS, CDR2 YFSETQ. DNA for the CDR3: TGCGCCAGCAGCTTGGCCTGGGCAGGGGCCTACCTCGGGGATGAGCAGTTCTTC. As protein: CASSLAWAGAYLGDEQFF.

The rearrangement uses TRBV6-5 and TRBJ1-5; D perhaps matches TRBD1 (5 bases). CDR1 and CDR2 from the germline V gene are MNHEY and SVGAGI. V dropped 2 bases and J dropped 1 base, with 9 bases sitting between them. This CDR3 is 15 amino acids long. The DNA for the CDR3 is TGTGCCAGCAGTTACCGACAGAGCAGCAATCAGCCCCAGCATTTT. Protein product: CASSYRQSSNQPQHF.

J is TRBJ2-1 and V is TRBV19; 7 bases match TRBD2. Trimming at V came to 5 bases and at J to 4 bases, leaving 20 bases not matched to a gene. The germline CDR1 and CDR2 sequences are LNHDA and SQIVND (reference sequence). This CDR3 spans 19 amino acids. CDR3 bases: TGTGCCAGTAGTCCGCGGAAAGGATCAGCGGGGTCGGGGTACAATGAGCAGTTCTTC. It translates to CASSPRKGSAGSGYNEQFF.

This clone was picked up a small number of times. The chain is built from TRBV3-1 (or the pseudogene TRBV3-2) and TRBJ1-6; D is unresolved. Between the trimmed V and J ends, which lost 5 bases and 8 bases, there was a span of 7 bases. This CDR3 has 12 residues. Germline-derived CDR1 and CDR2 are LGHDT and YNNKEL (reference sequence). The chain's CDR3 is CASSSLYSPLHF. In nucleotides, the CDR3 is TGTGCCAGCAGCTCCCTCTATTCACCCCTCCACTTT.

V gene TRBV2 combines with J gene TRBJ2-7; 8 bases align to TRBD2. The ends lost 2 bases at V and 0 bases at J; junction bases unmatched: 15. CDR1 SNHLY and CDR2 FYNNEI come from the germline V gene. The length of the CDR3 is 19 residues. CDR3 residues: CASSENERGASGRSYEQYF. In nucleotides, the CDR3 is TGTGCCAGCAGTGAAAATGAACGGGGGGCTAGCGGGCGCTCCTACGAGCAGTACTTC.

The V gene is TRBV10-3, the J gene TRBJ1-5, with 9 bases lining up with TRBD1. The junction had 2 bases not matched to a gene; V was cut back by 2 bases and J by 0 bases. This CDR3 is 16 amino acids long. Germline V gene sequence: CDR1 ENHRY, CDR2 SYGVKD. CDR3 bases: TGTGCCATCAGTGAGCGGGACAGGGCTAGCAATCAGCCCCAGCATTTT. Its translation: CAISERDRASNQPQHF.

This clone was seen only once. The chain is built from TRBV4-2 and TRBJ2-2, with 7 nucleotides matching TRBD1. This CDR3 is built from 15 residues. The trim removed 1 base at V and 4 bases at J, leaving 3 bases unmatched. The germline CDR1 and CDR2 sequences are LGHNA and YNFKEQ. The CDR3 DNA follows: TGTGCCAGCAGCCAAGGGGGACAGTCCACCGGGGAGCTGTTTTTT. The encoded protein is CASSQGGQSTGELFF.

The rearrangement joins TRBV2 to TRBJ2-7; tentative D call: TRBD2 (6 bases). Between the trimmed V and J ends, which lost 7 bases and 2 bases, there was a span of 9 bases. The germline CDR1 and CDR2 sequences are SNHLY and FYNNEI. CDR3 length equals 12 residues. In nucleotides, the CDR3 is TGTGCCAGCATGTGGGGGGCCTACGAGCAGTACTTC. Amino acids: CASMWGAYEQYF.

The chain uses TRBV19 and TRBJ2-1, with 12 bases lining up with TRBD2. This CDR3 comprises 15 residues. Germline CDR1 is LNHDA and CDR2 is SQIVND (reference sequence). V trimming: 6 bases; J trimming: 8 bases; junction bases outside the gene matches: 8. The DNA of the CDR3 is TGTGCCAGTAGATGGAGGACTAGCGGGATTTATGAGCAGTTCTTC. It codes for CASRWRTSGIYEQFF.

The chain employs TRBV23-1 and TRBJ2-1; D is ambiguous. TRBV23-1 falls under the ORF class, with uncertain function. The V and J ends lost 3 bases and 0 bases respectively, with 6 bases between them. The CDR3 extends over 14 amino acids. CDR3 region: CASSHRYSYNEQFF. CDR3 nucleotide sequence: TGCGCCAGCAGTCATCGGTACTCCTACAATGAGCAGTTCTTC.

The gene calls are TRBV5-1 and TRBJ1-6; unclear D gene. Germline V gives CDR1 SGHRS, CDR2 YFSETQ. This CDR3 has 13 residues. V was trimmed by 0 bases and J by 7 bases, leaving 5 bases between them. The CDR3 loop is CASSLDRNSPLHF. The CDR3 DNA sequence: TGCGCCAGCAGCTTGGACAGAAATTCACCCCTCCACTTT.